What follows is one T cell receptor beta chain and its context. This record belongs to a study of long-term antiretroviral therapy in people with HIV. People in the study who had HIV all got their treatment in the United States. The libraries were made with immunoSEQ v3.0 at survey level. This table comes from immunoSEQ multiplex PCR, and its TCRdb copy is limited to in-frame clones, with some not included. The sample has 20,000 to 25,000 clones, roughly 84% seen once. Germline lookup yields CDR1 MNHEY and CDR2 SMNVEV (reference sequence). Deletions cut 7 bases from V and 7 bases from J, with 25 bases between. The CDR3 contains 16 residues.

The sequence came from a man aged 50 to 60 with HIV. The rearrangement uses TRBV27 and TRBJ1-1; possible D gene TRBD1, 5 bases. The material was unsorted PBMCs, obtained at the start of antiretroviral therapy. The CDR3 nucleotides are TGTGCCAGCACTAAGTTTGGGGCAGGGCCATTTAGTGAAGCTTTCTTT. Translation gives CASTKFGAGPFSEAFF.